Below, one TCR beta chain is given with its context. Germline V lookup: CDR1 MNHEY, CDR2 SVGEGT. V was trimmed by 4 bases and J by 1 base, leaving 5 bases between them. The CDR3 sequence is 12 residues long. The assay was immunoSEQ multiplex PCR, and TCRdb's table has in-frame clones only and misses some. The profile shows about 290,000 clones, roughly 91% of them singletons. The data derive from a study of blood T cell repertoires in COVID-19. Study in general: PBMCs, B-cell-depleted T cells, or T cells were the source of the cDNA or gDNA that made up the material.

The V call is TRBV6-2 or TRBV6-3, the J call TRBJ2-7; D is ambiguous. The clonotype comes from a woman between 25 and 40 years old with COVID-19, enrolled during active disease. Sequencing was done on a sample of peripheral blood. DNA of the CDR3: TGTGCCAGCAGTTCGCAGTCCTACGAGCAGTACTTC. Its translation is CASSSQSYEQYF.